This T cell receptor beta chain was observed in a study of Ad26.COV2.S vaccination and SARS-CoV-2 variants. About the study: Participants got Ad26.COV2.S intramuscularly, once or twice 56 days apart. The study, taken as a whole, reports: In vaccinated individuals, spike-specific CD8+ and CD4+ T cell responses reportedly displayed substantial breadth.

V was cut by 6 bases and J by 7 bases, with 18 bases left in between. Germline-derived CDR1 and CDR2 are LNHDA and SQIVND (reference sequence). CDR3 length equals 14 residues. As for treatment: some 20 received Ad26.COV2.S at low or high dose, single or two shots; about 5 received placebo; per-sample allocation not given. Sample collection was performed on day 63 after the first vaccine or placebo injection. This Boston cohort included adults aged 18-55 years. TCRdb keeps only in-frame clones here, not all; method: immunoSEQ multiplex PCR. The data contain about 430,000 clones, 90% of them singletons. A note on this clone: As yet, its antigen is unknown.

The chain joins TRBV19 to TRBJ1-1; a weak D match, TRBD1 (5 bases). The specimen comprised peripheral blood, sampled in a trial of Ad26.COV2.S vaccine versus placebo. The source of this sequence is a person aged 18-65 years who received the Ad26.COV2.S COVID-19 vaccine or a placebo. CDR3 region: CASSPPRAPFEAFF. Written as DNA, the CDR3 is TGTGCCAGTAGCCCTCCCAGGGCGCCGTTTGAAGCTTTCTTT.